The clone carrying this TCR beta chain was recorded a few times. Its antigen is undetermined. Trimming took 4 bases from V and 2 from J; bases not matched to a gene: 8. The CDR3 sequence is 16 residues long. The V gene's germline CDR1 is MNHEY and CDR2 SMNVEV (reference sequence). This entry is derived from a study of response to subunit inactivated influenza vaccine. Study results and limitations: The authors offered the suggestion that each seasonal influenza vaccination recruits few new T cells.

TCRdb ran MiXCR on the RT-PCR reads and lists one entry per CDR3 protein. This sample has more than 700,000 distinct CDR3 sequences, with less than 25% found just once. The clonotype was recovered from a man in his fifties who received an inactivated influenza vaccine. The chain uses TRBV27 and TRBJ2-3; 8 bases are shared with TRBD2. The input for sequencing was PBMCs from blood, taken around 5 days after vaccination. The CDR3 DNA reads as TGTGCCAGCAGTTCTGGACTAGCTCGACCCACAGATACGCAGTATTTT. It is translated as CASSSGLARPTDTQYF.